The source of this T cell receptor beta chain is a study of T cells in Graves' hyperthyroidism and ophthalmopathy. For this clonotype: Its antigen is unidentified.

Findings of the study overall: Separation of ophthalmopathy from stable hyperthyroidism was achieved by a 13 V-J model.

Trimming took off 6 bases at V and 0 bases at J, with 9 bases between the two ends. There are 14 residues in the CDR3. Germline lookup yields CDR1 SGHVS and CDR2 FQNEAQ. Amplification of TCR beta CDR3 regions was performed using RNA transcripts as template. A set of HTBI primers served as the primers for a first-round RT-PCR of the TCR CDR3. One entry per CDR3 protein results from TCRdb running MiXCR on the multiplex PCR reads. This table has approximately 400,000 distinct CDR3 sequences, 15% to 17% appearing once. Exclusion of patients followed from uncontrolled infection, other autoimmune disease, pregnancy or lactation.

The source is a woman aged 18-29 years with Graves' hyperthyroidism. Sequenced input: blood. The genes are TRBV7-8 and TRBJ1-3; D gene unclear. The CDR3 nucleotides read TGTGCCAGCAGAAGCCATTCCTCTGGAAACACCATATATTTT. Translated, it gives CASRSHSSGNTIYF.